The clone carrying this T cell receptor (beta chain) was seen a handful of times. For TCRbeta, the library was prepared with unique molecular identifiers. TCRdb independently ran MiXCR on the PCR reads; one entry per CDR3 protein. The sample holds around 400,000 distinct CDR3 sequences; roughly a tenth are singletons and the top ten take 4.5% to 6%. These data belong to a study of T-cell reconstitution after alpha-beta-depleted transplantation in children. Source: PBMCs from the stem cell graft donor, taken from the stem cell graft. This sequence originates from a human donor who donated a stem cell graft to a child with acute myeloid leukemia.

The chain's CDR3 is CASSELGTGSYEQYV. In DNA, the CDR3 is TGTGCCAGCAGTGAGCTCGGGACAGGGTCCTACGAGCAGTACGTC. J is TRBJ2-7 and V is TRBV2, with 9 positions matching TRBD1. After removal of 3 bases from V and 1 base from J, the junction contained 4 bases not matched to a gene. The CDR3 covers 15 residues. CDR1 and CDR2 (germline): SNHLY, FYNNEI.